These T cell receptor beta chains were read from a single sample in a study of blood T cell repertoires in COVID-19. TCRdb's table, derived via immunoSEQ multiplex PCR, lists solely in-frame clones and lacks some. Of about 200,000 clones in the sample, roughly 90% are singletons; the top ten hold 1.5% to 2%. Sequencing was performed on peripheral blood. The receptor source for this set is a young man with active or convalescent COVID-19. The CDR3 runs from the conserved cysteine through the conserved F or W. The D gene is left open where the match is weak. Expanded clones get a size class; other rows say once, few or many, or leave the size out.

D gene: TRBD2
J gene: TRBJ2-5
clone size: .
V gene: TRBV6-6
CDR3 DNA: TGTGCCAGCAGTTACGGGACTAGCCAAGAGACCCAGTACTTC
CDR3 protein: CASSYGTSQETQYF

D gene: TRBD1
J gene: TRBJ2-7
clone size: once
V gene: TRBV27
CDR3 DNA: TGTGCCAGCAGTTCTCTCCCCGGGACAGGGGCCTACGAGCAGTACTTC
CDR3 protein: CASSSLPGTGAYEQYF

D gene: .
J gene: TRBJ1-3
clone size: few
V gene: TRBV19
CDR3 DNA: TGTGCCAGTACCAGACAGACCTCTGTAGGAAACACCATATATTTT
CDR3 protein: CASTRQTSVGNTIYF

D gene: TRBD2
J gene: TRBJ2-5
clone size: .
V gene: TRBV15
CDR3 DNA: TGTGCCACCAGCAGAGGTCCTAGCGGGGGTAGGTTGGAGACCCAGTACTTC
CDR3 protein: CATSRGPSGGRLETQYF

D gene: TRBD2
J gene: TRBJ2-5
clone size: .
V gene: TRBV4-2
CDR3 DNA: TGTGCCAGCAGCCAGGGGGGTAGCGGGCCGGGCCAAGAGACCCAGTACTTC
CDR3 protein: CASSQGGSGPGQETQYF

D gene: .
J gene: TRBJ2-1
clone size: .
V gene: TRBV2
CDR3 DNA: TGTGCCAGCAGTGACATAAGGGGCTCCTACAATGAGCAGTTCTTC
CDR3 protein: CASSDIRGSYNEQFF

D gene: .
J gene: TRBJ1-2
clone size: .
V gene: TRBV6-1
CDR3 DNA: TGTGCCAGCAGTGAAGGAGGCGACTCGAGGTGCACCTTC
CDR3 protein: CASSEGGDSRCTF

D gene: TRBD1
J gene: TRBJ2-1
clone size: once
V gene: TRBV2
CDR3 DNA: TGTGCCAGCAGTGAAGTGATGGGGACAGGGGGCGCGGGCTCCTACAATGAGCAGTTCTTC
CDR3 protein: CASSEVMGTGGAGSYNEQFF

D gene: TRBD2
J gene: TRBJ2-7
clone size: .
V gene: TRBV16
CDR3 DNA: TGTGCCAGCAGCCAATCCGCGGGGGGCGGCTCCTACGAGCAGTACTTC
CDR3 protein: CASSQSAGGGSYEQYF

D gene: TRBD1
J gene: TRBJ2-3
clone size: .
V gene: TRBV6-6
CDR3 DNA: TGTGCCAGCAGTTACGTATCGGGACAGGGGGTAGATACGCAGTATTTT
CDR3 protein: CASSYVSGQGVDTQYF

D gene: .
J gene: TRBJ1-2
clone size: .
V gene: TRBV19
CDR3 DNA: TGTGCCAGTAGTATTCAGGTCGGCTATGGCTACACCTTC
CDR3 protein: CASSIQVGYGYTF

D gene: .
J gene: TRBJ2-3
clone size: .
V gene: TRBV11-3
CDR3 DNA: TGTGCCAGCAGCCGGAGCACAGATACGCAGTATTTT
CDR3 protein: CASSRSTDTQYF

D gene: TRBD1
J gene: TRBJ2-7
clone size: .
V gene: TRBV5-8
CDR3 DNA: TGTGCCAGCAGCTTTGGGACAGACTCCCACGAGCAGTACTTC
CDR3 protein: CASSFGTDSHEQYF

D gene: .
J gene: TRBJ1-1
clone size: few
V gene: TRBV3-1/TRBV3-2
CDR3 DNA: TGTGCCAGCAGCCAAGAAGTCCGGGACACTGAAGCTTTCTTT
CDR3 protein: CASSQEVRDTEAFF

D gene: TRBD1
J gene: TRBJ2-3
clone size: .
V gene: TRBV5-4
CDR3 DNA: TGTGCCAGCAGCTTGGGACAGGGATCAGATACGCAGTATTTT
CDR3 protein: CASSLGQGSDTQYF

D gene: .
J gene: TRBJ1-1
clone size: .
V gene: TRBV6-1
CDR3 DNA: TGTGCCAGCAGTGAAATGAGATCAGCGAATACTGAAGCTTTCTTT
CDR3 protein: CASSEMRSANTEAFF

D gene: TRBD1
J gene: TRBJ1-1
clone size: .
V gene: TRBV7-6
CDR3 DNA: TGTGCCAGCAGCTCTCAAGGAGGGGGCACATACACTGAAGCTTTCTTT
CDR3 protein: CASSSQGGGTYTEAFF

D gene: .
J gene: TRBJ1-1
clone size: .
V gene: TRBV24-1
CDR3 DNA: TGTGCCACCAGTGAGACGGGGAGCACTGAAGCTTTCTTT
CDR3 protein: CATSETGSTEAFF

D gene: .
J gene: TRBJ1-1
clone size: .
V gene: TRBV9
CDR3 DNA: TGTGCCAGCAGCCCCCCAGGTAGCACTGAAGCTTTCTTT
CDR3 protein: CASSPPGSTEAFF

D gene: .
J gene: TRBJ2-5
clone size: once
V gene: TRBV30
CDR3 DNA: TGTGCCTGGAGTGTACTGGTCAACCAAGAGACCCAGTACTTC
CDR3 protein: CAWSVLVNQETQYF

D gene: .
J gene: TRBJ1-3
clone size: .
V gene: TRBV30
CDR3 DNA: TGTGCCTGGAGTATCCGGGGGGCAGGAAACACCATATATTTT
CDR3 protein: CAWSIRGAGNTIYF

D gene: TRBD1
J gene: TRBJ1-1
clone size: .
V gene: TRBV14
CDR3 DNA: TGTGCCAGCAGCCAACCGGACAGGGTTGATGAAGCTTTCTTT
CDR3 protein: CASSQPDRVDEAFF